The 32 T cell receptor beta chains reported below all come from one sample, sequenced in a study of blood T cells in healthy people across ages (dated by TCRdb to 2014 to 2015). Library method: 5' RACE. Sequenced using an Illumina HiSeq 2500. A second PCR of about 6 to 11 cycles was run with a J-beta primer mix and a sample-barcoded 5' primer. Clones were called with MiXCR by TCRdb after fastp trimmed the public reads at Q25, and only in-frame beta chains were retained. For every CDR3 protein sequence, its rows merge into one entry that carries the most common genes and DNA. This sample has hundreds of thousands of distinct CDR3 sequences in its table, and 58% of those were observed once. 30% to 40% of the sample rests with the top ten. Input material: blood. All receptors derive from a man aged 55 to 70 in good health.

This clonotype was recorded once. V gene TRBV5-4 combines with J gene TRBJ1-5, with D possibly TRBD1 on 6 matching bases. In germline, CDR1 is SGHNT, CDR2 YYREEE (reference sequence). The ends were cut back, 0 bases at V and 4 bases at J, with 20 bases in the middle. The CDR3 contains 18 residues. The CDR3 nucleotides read TGTGCCAGCAGCTTGGCCAATCTTCCGGGACACCCGAATCAGCCCCAGCATTTT. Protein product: CASSLANLPGHPNQPQHF.

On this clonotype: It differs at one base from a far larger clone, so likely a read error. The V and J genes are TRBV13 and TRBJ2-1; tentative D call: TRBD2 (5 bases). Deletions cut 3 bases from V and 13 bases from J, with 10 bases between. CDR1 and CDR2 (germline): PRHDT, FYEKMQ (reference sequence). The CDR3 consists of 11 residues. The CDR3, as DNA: TGTGCCAGCAGCTTTGGGGAGACCCAGTTCTTC. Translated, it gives CASSFGETQFF. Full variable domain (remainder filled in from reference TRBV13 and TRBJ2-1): AAGVIQSPRHLIKEKRETATLKCYPIPRHDTVYWYQQGPGQDPQFLISFYEKMQSDKGSIPDRFSAQQFSDYHSELNMSSLELGDSALYFCASSFGETQFFGPGTRLTVL.

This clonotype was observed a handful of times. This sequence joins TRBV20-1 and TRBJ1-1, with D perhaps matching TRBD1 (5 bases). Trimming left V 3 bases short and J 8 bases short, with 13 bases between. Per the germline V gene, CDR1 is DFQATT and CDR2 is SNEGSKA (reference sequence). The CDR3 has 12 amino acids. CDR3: CSARPRDGEAFF. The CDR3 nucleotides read TGCAGTGCTAGGCCTAGGGACGGAGAAGCTTTCTTT.

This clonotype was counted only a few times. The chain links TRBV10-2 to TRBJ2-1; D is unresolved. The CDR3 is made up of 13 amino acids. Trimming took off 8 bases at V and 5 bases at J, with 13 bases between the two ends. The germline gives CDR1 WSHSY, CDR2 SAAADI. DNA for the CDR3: TGCGCCAGCGCGACACCTACCCACAATGAGCAGTTCTTC. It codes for CASATPTHNEQFF.

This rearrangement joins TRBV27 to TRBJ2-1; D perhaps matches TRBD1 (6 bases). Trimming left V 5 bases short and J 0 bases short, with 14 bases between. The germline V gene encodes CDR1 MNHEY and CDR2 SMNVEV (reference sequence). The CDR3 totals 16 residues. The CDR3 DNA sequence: TGTGCCAGCAGTCGCGGTGTAGGGGGCTCCTACAATGAGCAGTTCTTC. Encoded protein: CASSRGVGGSYNEQFF.

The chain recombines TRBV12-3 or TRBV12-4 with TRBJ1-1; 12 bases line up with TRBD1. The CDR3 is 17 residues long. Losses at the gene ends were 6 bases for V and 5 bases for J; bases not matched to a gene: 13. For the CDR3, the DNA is TGTGCCAGCAGCCCGACCGGGACAGGGGGCGGAGGTACTGAAGCTTTCTTT. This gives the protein CASSPTGTGGGGTEAFF.

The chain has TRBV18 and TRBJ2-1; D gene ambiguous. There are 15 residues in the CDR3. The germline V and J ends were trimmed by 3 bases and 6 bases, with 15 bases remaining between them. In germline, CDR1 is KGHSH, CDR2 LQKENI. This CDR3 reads CASSPTGQRANEQFF. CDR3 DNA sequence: TGTGCCAGCTCACCGACGGGCCAAAGGGCCAATGAGCAGTTCTTC.

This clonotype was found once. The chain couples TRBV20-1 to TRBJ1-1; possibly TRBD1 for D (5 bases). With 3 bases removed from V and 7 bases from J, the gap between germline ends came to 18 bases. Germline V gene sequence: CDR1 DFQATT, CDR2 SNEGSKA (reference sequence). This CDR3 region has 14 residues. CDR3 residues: CSARGLEVTGEAFF. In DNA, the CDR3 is TGCAGTGCTAGGGGGTTGGAGGTAACAGGTGAAGCTTTCTTT.

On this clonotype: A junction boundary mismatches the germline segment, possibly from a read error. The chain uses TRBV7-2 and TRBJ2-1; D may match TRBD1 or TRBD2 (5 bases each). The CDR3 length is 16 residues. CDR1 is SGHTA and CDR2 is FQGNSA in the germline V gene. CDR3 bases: TGTGTCAGCAGCTTACTCGGGGCAGGAGATCCTGGTGAGCAGTTCTTC. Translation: CVSSLLGAGDPGEQFF.

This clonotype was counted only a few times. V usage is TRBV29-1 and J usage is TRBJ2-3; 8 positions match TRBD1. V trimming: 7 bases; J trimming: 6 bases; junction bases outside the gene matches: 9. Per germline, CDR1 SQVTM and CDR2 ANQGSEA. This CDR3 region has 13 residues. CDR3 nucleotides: TGCAGCGCCTCCAGGGGGCGCGGTGATACGCAGTATTTT. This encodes CSASRGRGDTQYF.

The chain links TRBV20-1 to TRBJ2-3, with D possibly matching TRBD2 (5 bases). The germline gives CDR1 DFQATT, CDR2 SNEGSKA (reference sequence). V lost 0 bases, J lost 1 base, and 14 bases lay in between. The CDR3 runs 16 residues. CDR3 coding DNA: TGCAGTGCTAGAGATTACGCGCGGGCGGGCACAGATACGCAGTATTTT. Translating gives CSARDYARAGTDTQYF.

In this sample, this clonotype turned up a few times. CDR3 in DNA: TGTGCCAGCAGTTCCCTCGGGACTGGGTTCGACGAGCAGTACTTC. Its protein is CASSSLGTGFDEQYF. The chain uses TRBV27 and TRBJ2-4; a weak D match, TRBD2 (6 bases). The DNA end is a closer match to TRBJ2-7, so the J assignment may be wrong. This CDR3 contains 15 residues. From germline, CDR1 is MNHEY and CDR2 SMNVEV (reference sequence).

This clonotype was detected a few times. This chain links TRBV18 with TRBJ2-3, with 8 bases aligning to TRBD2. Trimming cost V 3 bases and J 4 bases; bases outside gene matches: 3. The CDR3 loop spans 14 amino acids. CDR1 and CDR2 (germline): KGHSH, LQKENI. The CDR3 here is CASSPGLGADTQYF. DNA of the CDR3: TGTGCCAGCTCACCGGGACTAGGGGCAGATACGCAGTATTTT. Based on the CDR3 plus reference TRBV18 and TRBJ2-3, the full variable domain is NAGVMQNPRHLVRRRGQEARLRCSPMKGHSHVYWYRQLPEEGLKFMVYLQKENIIDESGMPKERFSAEFPKEGPSILRIQQVVRGDSAAYFCASSPGLGADTQYFGPGTRLTVL.

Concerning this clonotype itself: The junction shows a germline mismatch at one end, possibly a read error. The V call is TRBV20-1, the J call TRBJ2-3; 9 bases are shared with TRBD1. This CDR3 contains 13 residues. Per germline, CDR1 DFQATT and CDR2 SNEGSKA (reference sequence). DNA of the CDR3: TGCAGTGCTGGAGACAGGGGGTCAGATACGCAGTATTTT. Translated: CSAGDRGSDTQYF.

CDR3 in amino acids: CASSQEGTGSGYTF. Here the CDR3 DNA reads TGTGCCAGCAGCCAAGAGGGGACAGGGTCCGGCTACACCTTC. The J gene is TRBJ1-2, the V gene TRBV3-1, with 9 nucleotides matching TRBD1. Germline V gene sequence: CDR1 LGHDT, CDR2 YNNKEL (reference sequence). CDR3 length equals 14 residues. Unmatched junction bases numbered 4, after V lost 0 bases and J lost 8 bases.

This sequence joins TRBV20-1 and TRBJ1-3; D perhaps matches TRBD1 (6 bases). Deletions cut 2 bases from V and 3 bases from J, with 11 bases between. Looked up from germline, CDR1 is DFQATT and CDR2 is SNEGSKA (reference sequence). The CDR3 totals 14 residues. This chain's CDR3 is CSARQGTLGNTIYF. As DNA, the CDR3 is TGCAGTGCTAGACAGGGGACCCTTGGAAACACCATATATTTT.

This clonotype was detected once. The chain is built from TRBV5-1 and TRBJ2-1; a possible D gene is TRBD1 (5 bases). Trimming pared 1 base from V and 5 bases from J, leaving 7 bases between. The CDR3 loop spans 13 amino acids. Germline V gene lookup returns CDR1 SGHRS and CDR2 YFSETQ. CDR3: CASSLWGNNEQFF. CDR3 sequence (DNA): TGCGCCAGCAGCTTGTGGGGCAACAATGAGCAGTTCTTC.

The CDR3 coding sequence is TGTGCCAGCAGTGGTTCGGACAGGCCCTGGGAGACCCAGTACTTC. As protein: CASSGSDRPWETQYF. This chain joins TRBV25-1 and TRBJ2-5, with TRBD1 identical over 7 bases. Germline trimming cut 4 bases from V and 5 bases from J; bases unmatched to any gene: 10. CDR1 is MGHDK, CDR2 SYGVNS, per germline. The CDR3 spans 15 residues.

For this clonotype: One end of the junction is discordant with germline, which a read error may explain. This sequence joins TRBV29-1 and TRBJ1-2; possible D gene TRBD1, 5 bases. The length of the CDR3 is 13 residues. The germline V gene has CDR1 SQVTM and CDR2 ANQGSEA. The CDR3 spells CGVEWQRGYGYTF. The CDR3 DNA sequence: TGCGGCGTTGAGTGGCAGAGGGGCTATGGCTACACCTTC.

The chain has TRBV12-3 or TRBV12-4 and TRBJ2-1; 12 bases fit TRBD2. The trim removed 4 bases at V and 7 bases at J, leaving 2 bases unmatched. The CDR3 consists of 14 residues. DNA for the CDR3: TGTGCCAGCAGTTCTAGCGGGAGGGGGAATGAGCAGTTCTTC. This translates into CASSSSGRGNEQFF.

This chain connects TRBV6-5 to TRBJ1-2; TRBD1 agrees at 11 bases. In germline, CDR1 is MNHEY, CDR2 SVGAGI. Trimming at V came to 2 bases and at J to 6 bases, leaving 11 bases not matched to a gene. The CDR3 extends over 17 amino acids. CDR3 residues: CASSYTRTGGAVNGYTF. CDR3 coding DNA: TGTGCCAGCAGTTACACCCGGACAGGGGGCGCAGTGAATGGCTACACCTTC.

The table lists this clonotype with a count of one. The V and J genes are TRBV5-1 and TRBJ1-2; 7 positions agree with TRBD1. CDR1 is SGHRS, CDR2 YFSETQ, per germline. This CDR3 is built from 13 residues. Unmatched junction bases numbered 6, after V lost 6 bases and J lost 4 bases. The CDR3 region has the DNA TGCGCCAGCACCACCGGGACAGCCTATGGCTACACCTTC. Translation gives CASTTGTAYGYTF.

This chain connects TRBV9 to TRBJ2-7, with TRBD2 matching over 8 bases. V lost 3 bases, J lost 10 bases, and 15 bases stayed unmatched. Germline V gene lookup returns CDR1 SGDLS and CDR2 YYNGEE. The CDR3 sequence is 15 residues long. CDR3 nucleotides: TGTGCCAGCAGCGCCCGGGGGGGCAATCCAGAGGCCCAGTACTTC. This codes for CASSARGGNPEAQYF.

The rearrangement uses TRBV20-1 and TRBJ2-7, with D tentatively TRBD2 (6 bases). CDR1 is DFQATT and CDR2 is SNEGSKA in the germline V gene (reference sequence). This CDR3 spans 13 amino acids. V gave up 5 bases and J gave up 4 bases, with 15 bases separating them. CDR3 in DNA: TGCAGTGCTCCCTCGGGACTTTCTTACGAGCAGTACTTC. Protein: CSAPSGLSYEQYF.

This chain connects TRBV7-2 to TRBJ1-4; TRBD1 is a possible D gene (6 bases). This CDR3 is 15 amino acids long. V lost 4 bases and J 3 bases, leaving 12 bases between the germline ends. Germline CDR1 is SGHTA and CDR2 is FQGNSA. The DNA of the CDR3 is TGTGCCAGCAGCTCTGGGGGCCTGGCTAATGAAAAACTGTTTTTT. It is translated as CASSSGGLANEKLFF.

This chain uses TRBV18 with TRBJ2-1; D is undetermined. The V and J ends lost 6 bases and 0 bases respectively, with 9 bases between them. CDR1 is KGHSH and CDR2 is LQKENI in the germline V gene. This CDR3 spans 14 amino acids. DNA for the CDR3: TGTGCCAGCTCCCCTTTGGGCTCCTACAATGAGCAGTTCTTC. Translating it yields CASSPLGSYNEQFF.

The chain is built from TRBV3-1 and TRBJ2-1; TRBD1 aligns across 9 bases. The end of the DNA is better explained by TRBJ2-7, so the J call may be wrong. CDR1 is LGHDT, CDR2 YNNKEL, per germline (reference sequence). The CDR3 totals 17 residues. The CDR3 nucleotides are TGTGCCAGCAGCCAAGTCGCGGGACAGGGCACCTACAATGAGCAGTACTTC. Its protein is CASSQVAGQGTYNEQYF.

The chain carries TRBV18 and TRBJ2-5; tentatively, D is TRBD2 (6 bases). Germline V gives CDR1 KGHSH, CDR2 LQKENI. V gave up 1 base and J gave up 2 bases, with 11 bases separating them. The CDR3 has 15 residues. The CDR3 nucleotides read TGTGCCAGCTCACCACGGGGGGTGGATCAAGAGACCCAGTACTTC. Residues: CASSPRGVDQETQYF.

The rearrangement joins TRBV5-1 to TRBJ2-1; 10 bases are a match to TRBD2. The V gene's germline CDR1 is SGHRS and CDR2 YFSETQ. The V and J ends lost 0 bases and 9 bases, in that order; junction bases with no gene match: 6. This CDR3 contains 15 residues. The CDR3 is CASSLEVAGGGEQFF. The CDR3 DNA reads TGCGCCAGCAGCTTGGAAGTAGCGGGAGGCGGTGAGCAGTTCTTC.

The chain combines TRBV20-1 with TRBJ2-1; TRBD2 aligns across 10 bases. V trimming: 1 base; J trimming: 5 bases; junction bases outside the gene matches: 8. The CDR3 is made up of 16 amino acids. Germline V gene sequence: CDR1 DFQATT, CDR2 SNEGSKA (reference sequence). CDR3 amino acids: CSARVLAGAEDNEQFF. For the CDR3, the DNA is TGCAGTGCTAGAGTCCTAGCGGGGGCCGAGGACAATGAGCAGTTCTTC.

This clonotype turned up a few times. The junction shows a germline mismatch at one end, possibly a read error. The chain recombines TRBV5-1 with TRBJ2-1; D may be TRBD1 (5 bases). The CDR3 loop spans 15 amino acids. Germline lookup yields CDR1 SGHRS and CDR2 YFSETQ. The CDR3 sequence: CASSQGQGSYNEQFF. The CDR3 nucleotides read TGTGCCAGCAGCCAAGGGCAGGGCTCGTACAATGAGCAGTTCTTC.

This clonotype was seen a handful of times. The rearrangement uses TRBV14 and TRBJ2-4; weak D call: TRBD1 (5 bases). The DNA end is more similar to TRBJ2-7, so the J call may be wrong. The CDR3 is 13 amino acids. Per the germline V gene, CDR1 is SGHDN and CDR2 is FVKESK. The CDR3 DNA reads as TGTGCCAGCAGCCAACTCCAAACAGGCGAGCAGTACTTC. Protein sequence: CASSQLQTGEQYF.